This entry lists 29 T cell receptor beta chains sequenced from one sample in a study of blood T cell repertoires in COVID-19. Using immunoSEQ multiplex PCR, the repertoire was profiled, and TCRdb retains in-frame clones only, with some absent. This sample has 60,000 or so clones, with about 80% found just once. Sequenced sample: peripheral blood. The receptors were gathered from a man aged 60 to 75 with acute or convalescent COVID-19.

The table lists this clone with a few counts. The V gene is TRBV7-2, the J gene TRBJ2-2, with D maybe TRBD1 (6 bases). In germline, CDR1 is SGHTA, CDR2 FQGNSA. The CDR3 consists of 15 residues. Trimming left V 5 bases short and J 0 bases short, with 10 bases between. CDR3 protein: CASSPRQANTGELFF. CDR3 DNA: TGTGCCAGCAGCCCCCGACAGGCGAACACCGGGGAGCTGTTTTTT. Combining the CDR3 with reference TRBV7-2 and TRBJ2-2 gives the whole variable domain GAGVSQSPSNKVTEKGKDVELRCDPISGHTALYWYRQSLGQGLEFLIYFQGNSAPDKSGLPSDRFSAERTGGSVSTLTIQRTQQEDSAVYLCASSPRQANTGELFFGEGSRLTVL.

This clone has only one observation. The chain has TRBV19 and TRBJ1-6; 7 nucleotides agree with TRBD1. The CDR3 contains 14 residues. Per germline, CDR1 LNHDA and CDR2 SQIVND (reference sequence). V lost 6 bases, J lost 8 bases, and 7 bases stayed unmatched. CDR3 sequence: CASRGGQYHSPLHF. In nucleotides, the CDR3 is TGTGCCAGTAGAGGGGGACAGTATCATTCACCCCTCCACTTT.

The chain carries TRBV18 and TRBJ1-3; D is possibly TRBD1 (5 bases). CDR1 and CDR2 (germline): KGHSH, LQKENI. V was pared by 6 bases and J by 0 bases, with 15 bases between. The CDR3 is 16 residues long. CDR3: CASSEIQVFSGNTIYF. DNA for the CDR3: TGTGCCAGCTCGGAAATACAGGTGTTCTCTGGAAACACCATATATTTT.

The table lists this clone with a count of one. The V and J genes are TRBV5-1 and TRBJ2-2; 9 nucleotides line up with TRBD1. This CDR3 is 18 amino acids long. Germline trimming cut 5 bases from V and 5 bases from J; bases unmatched to any gene: 16. Germline V gene sequence: CDR1 SGHRS, CDR2 YFSETQ. CDR3 coding DNA: TGCGCCAGCAGGTACCGGGACAGGGTTTTCGCAGGGACCGGGGAGCTGTTTTTT. Residues: CASRYRDRVFAGTGELFF.

Only one count was recorded for this clone. This chain uses TRBV7-9 with TRBJ2-2, with 9 bases matching TRBD2. Germline loops: CDR1 SEHNR, CDR2 FQNEAQ (reference sequence). The CDR3 loop spans 15 amino acids. J gave up 5 bases and V 3 bases, and 4 bases lay outside the gene matches. In DNA, the CDR3 is TGTGCCAGCAGCTTGCGACTAGCGGATACCGGGGAGCTGTTTTTT. This sequence encodes CASSLRLADTGELFF.

The chain couples TRBV2 to TRBJ1-5; D might be TRBD1 (5 bases). Germline CDR1 is SNHLY and CDR2 is FYNNEI. This CDR3 spans 15 amino acids. Trimming stripped 6 bases from V and 0 bases from J, with 12 bases between. CDR3 bases: TGTGCCAGCAGGGGGGGAAGCTATAGCAATCAGCCCCAGCATTTT. Translation: CASRGGSYSNQPQHF.

The V call is TRBV30, the J call TRBJ1-3, with D uncertain. The germline V and J ends were trimmed by 3 bases and 7 bases, with 13 bases remaining between them. The CDR3 sequence is 13 residues long. CDR1 is GTSNPN and CDR2 is SVGIG in the germline V gene (reference sequence). The CDR3 sequence: CAWSSIVGNTIYF. In nucleotides, the CDR3 is TGTGCCTGGAGCAGTATCGTCGGGAACACCATATATTTT.

This chain uses TRBV4-1 with TRBJ2-7, with TRBD1 identical over 7 bases. The junction had 7 bases not matched to a gene; V was cut back by 0 bases and J by 5 bases. Per the germline V gene, CDR1 is MGHRA and CDR2 is YSYEKL. The CDR3 runs 15 residues. As DNA, the CDR3 is TGCGCCAGCAGCCAAGAAAGTGACAGGGTAGACGAGCAGTACTTC. This codes for CASSQESDRVDEQYF.

The gene calls are TRBV5-1 and TRBJ1-4; D remains unclear. There are 15 residues in the CDR3. V was trimmed by 0 bases and J by 10 bases, leaving 16 bases between them. Germline V gene lookup returns CDR1 SGHRS and CDR2 YFSETQ. CDR3 DNA: TGCGCCAGCAGCTTGGTTTCCAGCGGTGGTGGAAAACTGTTTTTT. The encoded protein is CASSLVSSGGGKLFF.

This sequence joins TRBV18 and TRBJ2-7; D perhaps matches TRBD1 (5 bases). The CDR3 runs to 16 residues. The V and J ends lost 5 bases and 3 bases respectively, with 20 bases between them. Germline assignment: CDR1 KGHSH and CDR2 LQKENI. This CDR3 is CASSVTTPTVNYEQYF. CDR3 bases: TGTGCCAGCTCAGTAACCACACCGACAGTTAACTACGAGCAGTACTTC.

The V and J genes are TRBV19 and TRBJ1-4; 8 nucleotides agree with TRBD1. Trimming removed 7 bases from V and 1 base from J; junction bases left unmatched: 17. The CDR3 runs to 19 residues. Germline V lookup: CDR1 LNHDA, CDR2 SQIVND (reference sequence). The CDR3 DNA sequence: TGTGCCAGTACGAGGTTGGACAGGGTGAATTCGGGAACTAATGAAAAACTGTTTTTT. This sequence encodes CASTRLDRVNSGTNEKLFF.

This clone has a handful of counts. The rearrangement links TRBV4-1 to TRBJ2-1; maybe TRBD1 (5 bases). Per the germline V gene, CDR1 is MGHRA and CDR2 is YSYEKL. Trimming took off 3 bases at V and 0 bases at J, with 12 bases between the two ends. This CDR3 comprises 16 residues. The CDR3 DNA reads as TGCGCCAGCAGCCACCCTCCAGGGTCCTCCTACAATGAGCAGTTCTTC. The encoded protein is CASSHPPGSSYNEQFF.

This clone occurred a few times. The V call is TRBV27, the J call TRBJ1-3, with D unresolved. CDR3 size: 15 residues. CDR1 is MNHEY and CDR2 is SMNVEV in the germline V gene (reference sequence). With 7 bases removed from V and 0 bases from J, the gap between germline ends came to 13 bases. In nucleotides, the CDR3 is TGTGCCAGCACCCGCTCGGGGAGCTCTGGAAACACCATATATTTT. Protein sequence: CASTRSGSSGNTIYF.

V gene TRBV18 combines with J gene TRBJ1-4; D is undetermined. Germline V gene sequence: CDR1 KGHSH, CDR2 LQKENI. The CDR3 loop spans 14 amino acids. The V end lost 2 bases, the J end lost 3 bases, and 7 bases lay between the germline ends. In DNA, the CDR3 is TGTGCCAGCTCACCAAACAGACCTAATGAAAAACTGTTTTTT. Protein product: CASSPNRPNEKLFF.

The V and J genes are TRBV5-8 and TRBJ2-7; D possibly corresponds to TRBD2 (7 bases). Germline V gives CDR1 SGHTS, CDR2 YDEGEE. V lost 4 bases to trimming and J lost 3 bases, with 14 bases between them. The CDR3 extends over 14 amino acids. CDR3 coding DNA: TGTGCCAGCAGCCGGGTAGGGGGGGACTACGAGCAGTACTTC. Its protein product is CASSRVGGDYEQYF.

The V gene is TRBV5-1, the J gene TRBJ2-7, with unresolved D. Germline lookup yields CDR1 SGHRS and CDR2 YFSETQ. Trimming took 0 bases from V and 3 from J, leaving 10 bases between them. This CDR3 has 14 amino acids. The CDR3 DNA reads as TGCGCCAGCAGCTTGGGGAGATCGAGCTACGAGCAGTACTTC. Its translation is CASSLGRSSYEQYF.

The V call is TRBV25-1, the J call TRBJ2-1; unclear D gene. V was shortened by 2 bases and J by 5 bases, with 19 bases between the two germline ends. CDR1 MGHDK and CDR2 SYGVNS come from the germline V gene. CDR3 size: 17 residues. The CDR3 sequence is CASSEPPPRTVDNEQFF. The CDR3 DNA sequence: TGTGCCAGCAGTGAACCTCCTCCGAGAACAGTGGACAATGAGCAGTTCTTC.

The CDR3 region is CASSQPGQVYAFF. The CDR3 DNA reads as TGTGCCAGCAGCCAACCGGGACAAGTGTATGCTTTCTTT. This chain joins TRBV2 and TRBJ1-1; D is possibly TRBD1 (6 bases). Germline values: CDR1 SNHLY, CDR2 FYNNEI. V shed 6 bases and J shed 11 bases, with 19 bases lying between them. The CDR3 sequence is 13 residues long.

The rearrangement joins TRBV4-1 to TRBJ2-5; 10 positions agree with TRBD2. Germline CDR1 MGHRA, CDR2 YSYEKL. J gave up 0 bases and V 3 bases, and 7 bases lay outside the gene matches. CDR3 length: 17 residues. The CDR3 nucleotides are TGCGCCAGCAGCCAGGGTCAAGCGGGGGGGTACCAAGAGACCCAGTACTTC. This encodes CASSQGQAGGYQETQYF.

V gene TRBV4-1 combines with J gene TRBJ1-4; 7 nucleotides align to TRBD1. CDR3 length: 14 residues. CDR1 MGHRA and CDR2 YSYEKL come from the germline V gene. Germline trimming cut 2 bases from V and 7 bases from J; bases unmatched to any gene: 4. The CDR3 coding sequence is TGCGCCAGCAGCCAAACCGGGACAGTTGAAAAACTGTTTTTT. This encodes CASSQTGTVEKLFF.

The rearrangement uses TRBV7-9 and TRBJ1-2; D not certain. Germline V gene sequence: CDR1 SEHNR, CDR2 FQNEAQ (reference sequence). There are 14 residues in the CDR3. The ends were cut back, 5 bases at V and 2 bases at J, with 12 bases in the middle. The CDR3 bases are TGTGCCAGCAGCACCCTGTTGGCAAACTATGGCTACACCTTC. It specifies CASSTLLANYGYTF.

The J gene is TRBJ1-1, the V gene TRBV7-2, with 7 nucleotides matching TRBD1. The CDR3 is made up of 18 amino acids. Germline trimming cut 0 bases from V and 1 base from J; bases unmatched to any gene: 11. Germline V gene data show CDR1 as SGHTA and CDR2 as FQGNSA. The CDR3 here is CASSLARNPGGPNTEAFF. CDR3 nucleotide sequence: TGTGCCAGCAGCTTAGCGAGAAATCCAGGGGGTCCGAACACTGAAGCTTTCTTT. Full variable domain (rest looked up from reference TRBV7-2 and TRBJ1-1): GAGVSQSPSNKVTEKGKDVELRCDPISGHTALYWYRQSLGQGLEFLIYFQGNSAPDKSGLPSDRFSAERTGGSVSTLTIQRTQQEDSAVYLCASSLARNPGGPNTEAFFGQGTRLTVV.

The rearrangement links TRBV7-9 to TRBJ1-1; no firm D call. The V end was cut by 5 bases, the J end by 8 bases, with 12 bases between. The CDR3 runs 12 residues. The germline V gene has CDR1 SEHNR and CDR2 FQNEAQ (reference sequence). In DNA form, the CDR3 reads TGTGCCAGCAGCCTGGTACAGACCGAAGCTTTCTTT. Translated: CASSLVQTEAFF.

The chain carries TRBV2 and TRBJ1-2; TRBD1 is a possible D gene (5 bases). The V end lost 3 bases, the J end lost 4 bases, and 18 bases lay between the germline ends. The CDR3 runs 16 residues. The germline CDR1 and CDR2 sequences are SNHLY and FYNNEI. The CDR3 protein is CASSDQAGRWRYGYTF. CDR3 DNA sequence: TGTGCCAGCAGTGATCAGGCAGGGCGATGGCGCTATGGCTACACCTTC.

This chain connects TRBV29-1 to TRBJ1-6; D is unclear. This CDR3 region has 13 residues. Germline V gene sequence: CDR1 SQVTM, CDR2 ANQGSEA. V shed 4 bases and J shed 9 bases, with 13 bases lying between them. The CDR3 coding sequence is TGCAGCGTTGGGGAGGGATATGGTTCACCCCTCCACTTT. Amino acid sequence: CSVGEGYGSPLHF.

The chain couples TRBV2 to TRBJ2-2; perhaps TRBD2 as D (6 bases). The V gene lost 8 bases and the J gene lost 4 bases, with 14 bases spanning the gap. The CDR3 is 14 residues long. Germline V CDR1 and CDR2: SNHLY, FYNNEI. CDR3 sequence reads: CASWAGSGTGELFF. CDR3 in DNA: TGTGCCAGCTGGGCCGGGAGCGGCACCGGGGAGCTGTTTTTT.

V is TRBV11-2 and J is TRBJ1-2; 9 bases are a match to TRBD1. The ends lost 6 bases at V and 8 bases at J; junction bases unmatched: 7. The length of the CDR3 is 13 residues. Per the germline V gene, CDR1 is SGHAT and CDR2 is FQNNGV. As DNA, the CDR3 is TGTGCCAGCAGTATGGACAGGGGTGGGGGCTACACCTTC. Protein sequence: CASSMDRGGGYTF.

This chain's CDR3 is CASSADRPPYSNQPQHF. CDR3 DNA sequence: TGTGCCAGCAGTGCGGACAGGCCTCCCTATAGCAATCAGCCCCAGCATTTT. The chain joins TRBV2 to TRBJ1-5; 7 positions agree with TRBD1. Germline loops: CDR1 SNHLY, CDR2 FYNNEI. The V and J ends lost 4 bases and 0 bases, in that order; junction bases with no gene match: 9. The CDR3 has 17 amino acids.

This chain uses TRBV5-1 with TRBJ1-1; D might be TRBD1 (5 bases). Per the germline V gene, CDR1 is SGHRS and CDR2 is YFSETQ. The V end lost 4 bases, the J end lost 5 bases, and 12 bases lay between the germline ends. The CDR3 spans 13 residues. CDR3 sequence: CASSQSRGTEAFF. The CDR3 DNA reads as TGCGCCAGCAGCCAGTCCCGGGGGACTGAAGCTTTCTTT.